This T cell receptor beta chain was captured by sequencing in a study of blood T cells in healthy people across ages. The V end lost 4 bases, the J end lost 2 bases, and 13 bases lay between the germline ends. Germline V gene sequence: CDR1 SGDLS, CDR2 YYNGEE. The CDR3 consists of 15 residues. A sample-barcoded 5' primer and a J-beta primer mix were used in a second PCR of roughly 6 to 11 cycles. TCRdb reprocessed the 5' RACE reads with MiXCR, giving one entry per CDR3 protein. Among approximately 780,000 distinct CDR3 sequences, around 25% were seen once, and the ten largest hold around 3%. In addition, the sample was reused for a study of T cells of mothers and their children. That source adds: A few healthy Caucasian mothers gave samples, and so did their six children.

The chain is built from TRBV9 and TRBJ2-1; tentatively, D is TRBD1 (6 bases). The TCR originated in a boy aged 5-17 years in good health. Sequenced sample: blood. The chain's CDR3 is CASSPGQRPYNEQFF. CDR3 bases: TGTGCCAGCAGCCCCGGACAGCGACCCTACAATGAGCAGTTCTTC.